The rows below give T cell receptor beta chains drawn from one sample of a study of T cells after yellow fever vaccination. TCRdb ran MiXCR on the 5' RACE reads and lists one entry per CDR3 protein. Among more than 65,000 distinct CDR3 sequences, more than 10% were seen once, and the ten largest hold around 25%. Sample: CD8+ T cells not binding an NS4B(214-222) dextramer, sorted from PBMCs, taken roughly 20 days after the first yellow fever vaccination. These receptors were collected from a man aged 18 to 29 who received the YFV17D yellow fever vaccine. Both conserved end residues are part of each CDR3. A D gene is named only where the DNA matches it firmly. Only part of the rows carry a size: once, few, many, or a class if the clone is expanded.

TRBV6-1	TRBJ1-1	few	TRBD1	CASTIAVDRGKTEAFF	TGTGCCAGCACCATCGCAGTGGACAGGGGAAAAACTGAAGCTTTCTTT
TRBV2	TRBJ1-1	few	TRBD1	CASSRTGWEAFF	TGTGCCAGCAGTCGGACAGGTTGGGAAGCTTTCTTT
TRBV7-9	TRBJ1-1	.	.	CASSSWDTSSDTEAFF	TGTGCCAGCAGCTCCTGGGACACGTCTTCGGACACTGAAGCTTTCTTT
TRBV24-1	TRBJ2-3	once	.	CATSDFREDTQYF	TGTGCCACCAGTGATTTTAGGGAGGATACGCAGTATTTT
TRBV13	TRBJ2-7	many	.	CASSHYRVHEQYF	TGTGCCAGCAGCCACTACAGGGTCCACGAGCAGTACTTC
TRBV4-3	TRBJ2-2	.	TRBD1	CASSRTGDGELFF	TGCGCCAGCAGCCGAACAGGGGACGGGGAGCTGTTTTTT
TRBV19	TRBJ1-1	.	.	CASSTGTGNTEAFF	TGTGCCAGTAGTACGGGGACGGGGAACACTGAAGCTTTCTTT
TRBV29-1	TRBJ1-2	.	TRBD1	CSVRDRDRYGYTF	TGCAGCGTCCGGGACAGGGATCGCTATGGCTACACCTTC
TRBV30	TRBJ2-7	few	.	CAWSAVVEQYF	TGTGCCTGGAGTGCAGTCGTAGAGCAGTACTTC
TRBV4-2	TRBJ1-5	few	.	CASSQGGGPQHF	TGTGCCAGCAGCCAGGGGGGGGGGCCCCAGCATTTT
TRBV12-3/TRBV12-4	TRBJ1-2	.	.	CASSLGPTGGYTF	TGTGCCAGCAGTTTGGGTCCAACGGGTGGCTACACCTTC
TRBV10-3	TRBJ2-1	few	.	CAISGSGSSYNEQFF	TGTGCCATCAGTGGTTCCGGTAGCTCCTACAATGAGCAGTTCTTC
TRBV20-1	TRBJ1-2	.	.	CSARALRNHGYTF	TGCAGTGCTAGAGCCCTACGCAACCATGGCTACACCTTC
TRBV27	TRBJ2-1	.	.	CASRGPPGGYNEQFF	TGTGCCAGCAGAGGCCCTCCTGGGGGATACAATGAGCAGTTCTTC
TRBV7-3	TRBJ2-3	few	TRBD2	CASSLSGYTDTQYF	TGTGCCAGCAGCCTTAGCGGGTACACAGATACGCAGTATTTT
TRBV29-1	TRBJ2-1	.	TRBD1	CSVEDARDRGGEQFF	TGCAGCGTTGAAGATGCCCGGGACAGGGGCGGGGAGCAGTTCTTC
TRBV4-3	TRBJ2-7	many	.	CASSQVRGSEQYF	TGCGCCAGCAGCCAAGTCCGGGGGAGCGAGCAGTACTTC
TRBV9	TRBJ2-2	few	.	CASSAPLGLQTGELFF	TGTGCCAGCAGCGCCCCACTGGGTCTACAAACCGGGGAGCTGTTTTTT
TRBV27	TRBJ2-7	.	TRBD2	CASSLSGGGYEQYF	TGTGCCAGCAGTTTATCCGGGGGGGGATACGAGCAGTACTTC
TRBV29-1	TRBJ1-1	.	.	CSVEGLGGRTEAFF	TGCAGCGTTGAAGGGTTAGGGGGGAGGACTGAAGCTTTCTTT
TRBV7-9	TRBJ2-3	few	TRBD2	CASTRGGADTQYF	TGTGCCAGCACCCGTGGGGGGGCAGATACGCAGTATTTT
TRBV4-3	TRBJ1-6	.	.	CASSLRDGGSPLHF	TGCGCCAGCAGCCTCCGGGACGGCGGGTCACCCCTCCACTTT
TRBV4-1	TRBJ1-5	.	.	CASSQKGGTDTNQPQHF	TGCGCCAGCAGCCAAAAGGGGGGCACCGACACGAATCAGCCCCAGCATTTT
TRBV28	TRBJ2-3	few	.	CASSLREWADTQYF	TGTGCCAGCAGCCTAAGGGAGTGGGCAGATACGCAGTATTTT
TRBV19	TRBJ2-2	.	.	CASSPRQTGGELFF	TGTGCCAGTAGTCCCCGCCAGACGGGCGGGGAGCTGTTTTTT
TRBV7-9	TRBJ1-6	.	.	CASSLADPVAPLHF	TGTGCCAGCAGCTTAGCGGACCCTGTGGCACCCCTCCACTTT
TRBV4-2	TRBJ2-7	few	.	CASSPPGSYEQYF	TGTGCCAGCAGCCCCCCGGGATCCTACGAGCAGTACTTC
TRBV4-1	TRBJ1-1	few	.	CASSLRPQGNTEAFF	TGCGCCAGCAGCCTACGACCACAGGGAAACACTGAAGCTTTCTTT
TRBV4-3	TRBJ2-2	few	.	CASSQWARENTGELFF	TGCGCCAGCAGCCAATGGGCCCGGGAGAACACCGGGGAGCTGTTTTTT
TRBV7-6	TRBJ1-1	few	.	CASSPRFEAGGSTEAFF	TGTGCCAGCAGCCCCCGTTTTGAGGCAGGAGGGAGCACTGAAGCTTTCTTT
TRBV6-1	TRBJ2-3	many	TRBD2	CASSGLAGGPDTQYF	TGTGCCAGCAGTGGACTAGCGGGGGGGCCAGATACGCAGTATTTT
TRBV5-5	TRBJ1-4	.	.	CASSPDGKGVQLFF	TGTGCCAGCAGCCCGGACGGCAAAGGGGTTCAACTGTTTTTT
TRBV4-3	TRBJ2-7	.	TRBD2	CASSTSSGGQNEQYF	TGCGCCAGCAGCACGTCTAGCGGGGGCCAAAACGAGCAGTACTTC
TRBV4-1	TRBJ2-1	.	.	CASSQDQGYGGWEQFF	TGCGCCAGCAGCCAAGATCAAGGGTACGGAGGGTGGGAGCAGTTCTTC
TRBV7-2	TRBJ1-2	few	.	CASSFFAGIYGYTF	TGTGCCAGCAGCTTTTTCGCAGGGATCTATGGCTACACCTTC
TRBV4-1	TRBJ1-5	.	.	CASTQDGGLNQPQHF	TGCGCCAGCACCCAAGATGGGGGGCTCAATCAGCCCCAGCATTTT
TRBV12-3/TRBV12-4	TRBJ2-7	.	TRBD1	CASSLRGLYEQYF	TGTGCCAGCTCCCTCAGGGGGCTCTACGAGCAGTACTTC